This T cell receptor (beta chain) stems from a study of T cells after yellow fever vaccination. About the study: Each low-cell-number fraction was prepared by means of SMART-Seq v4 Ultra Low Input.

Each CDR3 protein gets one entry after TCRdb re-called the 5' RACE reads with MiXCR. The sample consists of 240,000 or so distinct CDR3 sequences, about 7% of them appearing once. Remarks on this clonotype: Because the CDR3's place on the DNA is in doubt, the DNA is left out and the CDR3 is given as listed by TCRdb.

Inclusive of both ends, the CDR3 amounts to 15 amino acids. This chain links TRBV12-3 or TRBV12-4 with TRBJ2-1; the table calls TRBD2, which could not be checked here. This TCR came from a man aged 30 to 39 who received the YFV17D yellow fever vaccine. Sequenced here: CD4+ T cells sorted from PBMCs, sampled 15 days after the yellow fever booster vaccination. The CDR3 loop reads CASTRTADVGSGNYF.